A single sample gave rise to the 7 T cell receptor beta chains below, sequenced in a study of cytomegalovirus exposure and HLA in healthy donors. The PCR was carried out with 60 Vbeta primers and 13 Jbeta primers. The repertoire was sequenced with immunoSEQ multiplex PCR; TCRdb's copy has only in-frame clones and lacks some. The sample records fewer than 90,000 clones, 70% to 80% being singletons. Sequences were obtained from PBMCs. The receptors here all came from a middle-aged woman in good health and CMV-seropositive.

This chain connects TRBV10-3 to TRBJ1-5; D uncertain. The V gene lost 4 bases and the J gene lost 7 bases, with 14 bases spanning the gap. CDR3 length equals 14 residues. CDR1 and CDR2 (germline): ENHRY, SYGVKD. The CDR3 nucleotides are TGTGCCATCAGTGTCGCTTTGGGAGGCCAGCCCCAGCATTTT. Its protein product is CAISVALGGQPQHF.

This chain joins TRBV5-1 and TRBJ2-7; 8 nucleotides align to TRBD1. CDR3 size: 15 residues. V shed 3 bases and J 3 bases; nucleotides not matched to a gene: 8. The germline gives CDR1 SGHRS, CDR2 YFSETQ. The CDR3 DNA reads TGCGCCAGCAGCTGGGATCTCACAGGGGGCTACGAGCAGTACTTC. This codes for CASSWDLTGGYEQYF.

This rearrangement joins TRBV13 to TRBJ1-6; 7 nucleotides agree with TRBD1. Germline values: CDR1 PRHDT, CDR2 FYEKMQ (reference sequence). Losses at the gene ends were 5 bases for V and 8 bases for J; bases not matched to a gene: 3. The CDR3 sequence is 13 residues long. The DNA of the CDR3 is TGTGCCAGCAGCACGACAGGGTATTCACCCCTCCACTTT. Its protein is CASSTTGYSPLHF.

This chain uses TRBV9 with TRBJ2-1, with D perhaps TRBD2 (6 bases). The CDR3 has 19 amino acids. Deletions cut 0 bases from V and 6 bases from J, with 25 bases between. Germline V gene lookup returns CDR1 SGDLS and CDR2 YYNGEE. As DNA, the CDR3 is TGTGCCAGCAGCGTAGGGCAATTGAACGGAGCGGGTTCCCTCAATGAGCAGTTCTTC. Its translation is CASSVGQLNGAGSLNEQFF.

This clone appeared a few times. This chain links TRBV18 with TRBJ2-7, with 8 bases that match TRBD2. V was clipped by 6 bases and J by 4 bases; unmatched bases: 11. This CDR3 region has 15 residues. CDR1 is KGHSH and CDR2 is LQKENI in the germline V gene. In DNA form, the CDR3 reads TGTGCCAGCTCCCCTACCGGGGGGGGGACTTACGAGCAGTACTTC. Encoded protein: CASSPTGGGTYEQYF.

This rearrangement joins TRBV4-3 to TRBJ2-5; TRBD1 aligns across 8 bases. Per germline, CDR1 LGHNA and CDR2 YSLEER. J gave up 5 bases and V 1 base, and 6 bases lay outside the gene matches. The CDR3 consists of 15 residues. This CDR3 is CASSQAQGAVETQYF. The CDR3 coding sequence is TGCGCCAGCAGCCAAGCCCAGGGGGCCGTGGAGACCCAGTACTTC.

The genes are TRBV7-6 and TRBJ1-2; tentatively, D is TRBD1 (6 bases). The CDR3 runs to 14 residues. Per germline, CDR1 SGHVS and CDR2 FNYEAQ. With 5 bases removed from V and 6 bases from J, the gap between germline ends came to 16 bases. The CDR3 sequence: CASSAIQGGDGYTF. CDR3 coding DNA: TGTGCCAGCAGCGCCATACAGGGTGGCGATGGCTACACCTTC.